These 30 T cell receptor beta chains were all obtained from the same sample, sequenced in a study of T cells and Merkel cell carcinoma outcomes. Repertoires were generated with immunoSEQ multiplex PCR, while TCRdb's copy carries only in-frame clones and drops some. The sample shows 900 to 1,300 clones, around 89% of them seen only once. The sample comprised tumor tissue from Merkel cell carcinoma. The origin of the receptors is a human donor with Merkel cell carcinoma.

The V call is TRBV6-5, the J call TRBJ1-1; D is uncertain. Germline CDR1 MNHEY, CDR2 SVGAGI. Trimming stripped 2 bases from V and 1 base from J, with 11 bases between. The CDR3 length is 15 residues. The CDR3 bases are TGTGCCAGCAGTTACGGGAGGGTGAAGAACACTGAAGCTTTCTTT. The encoded protein is CASSYGRVKNTEAFF.

The chain combines TRBV7-6 with TRBJ1-2; a weak D match, TRBD1 (5 bases). In germline, CDR1 is SGHVS, CDR2 FNYEAQ. The CDR3 loop spans 15 amino acids. V was clipped by 4 bases and J by 4 bases, with 16 bases between them. This CDR3 reads CASSSYSTGLYGYTF. The CDR3, as DNA: TGTGCCAGCAGCTCTTACTCCACAGGACTCTATGGCTACACCTTC. The full variable domain, in which reference TRBV7-6 and TRBJ1-2 provide the parts outside the CDR3, is GAGVSQSPRYKVTKRGQDVALRCDPISGHVSLYWYRQALGQGPEFLTYFNYEAQQDKSGLPNDRFSAERPEGSISTLTIQRTEQRDSAMYRCASSSYSTGLYGYTFGSGTRLTVV.

This chain joins TRBV9 and TRBJ2-1, with D unresolved. This CDR3 contains 16 residues. Germline CDR1 SGDLS, CDR2 YYNGEE. Between the trimmed V and J ends, which lost 0 bases and 0 bases, there was a span of 10 bases. CDR3 amino acids: CASSVGGQSSYNEQFF. Written as DNA, the CDR3 is TGTGCCAGCAGCGTAGGTGGGCAGAGCTCCTACAATGAGCAGTTCTTC.

This clone was counted only a few times. This chain's CDR3 is CASSLDRPSGTDTQYF. The CDR3 coding sequence is TGTGCCAGCAGCTTGGACCGGCCTTCGGGCACAGATACGCAGTATTTT. The chain links TRBV5-4 to TRBJ2-3; D not certain. The germline CDR1 and CDR2 sequences are SGHNT and YYREEE (reference sequence). The CDR3 runs 16 residues. The V and J ends lost 0 bases and 1 base respectively, with 12 bases between them.

The V call is TRBV30, the J call TRBJ1-2; D call uncertain. The germline V gene encodes CDR1 GTSNPN and CDR2 SVGIG (reference sequence). CDR3 length: 13 amino acids. Deletions cut 0 bases from V and 7 bases from J, with 12 bases between. CDR3 nucleotides: TGTGCCTGGAGTGTAACGGAATCAGGTGGCTACACCTTC. As protein: CAWSVTESGGYTF.

In this sample, this clone turned up once. An end of the junction does not agree with germline; a read error may underlie this. The chain links TRBV11-3 to TRBJ2-3; 7 bases match TRBD2. Germline V gives CDR1 SGHNT, CDR2 YENEEA. This CDR3 has 15 amino acids. CDR3 loop: CASSLVSGTTDTQYF. DNA for the CDR3: TGCGCCAGCAGCTTAGTGAGCGGGACCACAGATACGCAGTATTTT.

The chain couples TRBV9 to TRBJ2-5; a possible D gene is TRBD2 (5 bases). Trimming shortened V by 2 bases and J by 1 base, and 12 bases separated the two germline ends. Per germline, CDR1 SGDLS and CDR2 YYNGEE. The CDR3 is made up of 15 amino acids. CDR3 protein: CASSVNSASQETQYF. In nucleotides, the CDR3 is TGTGCCAGCAGCGTGAATAGCGCAAGCCAAGAGACCCAGTACTTC.

This sequence joins TRBV9 and TRBJ2-1, with 7 bases that match TRBD1. CDR3 length equals 15 residues. Trimming cost V 4 bases and J 11 bases; bases outside gene matches: 15. CDR1 and CDR2 (germline): SGDLS, YYNGEE. This CDR3 reads CASSWTGSKGDKQFF. The CDR3 DNA sequence: TGTGCCAGCAGCTGGACAGGCTCCAAAGGGGATAAGCAGTTCTTC.

The chain joins TRBV12-5 to TRBJ2-1; 10 bases match TRBD1. Germline lookup yields CDR1 LGHNT and CDR2 FRNRAP. The CDR3 spans 16 residues. Losses at the gene ends were 5 bases for V and 7 bases for J; bases not matched to a gene: 11. The CDR3 loop reads CASGDRDRGIQNEQFF. The CDR3 DNA is TGTGCTAGTGGTGATCGGGACAGGGGAATTCAGAATGAGCAGTTCTTC.

The gene calls are TRBV5-1 and TRBJ2-2; D perhaps matches TRBD2 (5 bases). Germline assignment: CDR1 SGHRS and CDR2 YFSETQ. CDR3 length: 15 residues. Trimming cost V 0 bases and J 2 bases, with 8 bases left between them. DNA for the CDR3: TGCGCCAGCAGCTTGGAAGCGGATAACACCGGGGAGCTGTTTTTT. It specifies CASSLEADNTGELFF.

In this sample, this clone turned up once. The chain joins TRBV4-1 to TRBJ1-1, with TRBD1 as a possible D gene (5 bases). Trimming shortened V by 1 base and J by 8 bases, and 14 bases separated the two germline ends. The CDR3 spans 14 residues. The germline CDR1 and CDR2 sequences are MGHRA and YSYEKL. The CDR3 bases are TGCGCCAGCAGCCAAGTCGGTGAGGGGACCGAAGCTTTCTTT. Its protein product is CASSQVGEGTEAFF.

V usage is TRBV5-4 and J usage is TRBJ1-2; 9 bases map to TRBD1. Germline lookup yields CDR1 SGHNT and CDR2 YYREEE (reference sequence). There are 16 residues in the CDR3. V lost 4 bases to trimming and J lost 4 bases; unmatched junction nucleotides: 11. CDR3 loop: CASSTTGTGLPYGYTF. In DNA form, the CDR3 reads TGTGCCAGCAGCACAACCGGGACAGGGTTGCCCTATGGCTACACCTTC. Variable domain in full (rest from reference TRBV5-4 and TRBJ1-2): ETGVTQSPTHLIKTRGQQVTLRCSSQSGHNTVSWYQQALGQGPQFIFQYYREEENGRGNFPPRFSGLQFPNYSSELNVNALELDDSALYLCASSTTGTGLPYGYTFGSGTRLTVV.

This chain connects TRBV4-1 to TRBJ2-5; TRBD2 matches at 7 bases. The CDR3 loop spans 17 amino acids. Germline assignment: CDR1 MGHRA and CDR2 YSYEKL. V was clipped by 6 bases and J by 0 bases; unmatched bases: 13. CDR3 sequence (DNA): TGCGCCAGCAGTCACCCCGCGCAGGGAGGGTACCAAGAGACCCAGTACTTC. Encoded protein: CASSHPAQGGYQETQYF.

This chain connects TRBV5-4 to TRBJ1-4; tentative D call: TRBD1 (5 bases). Looked up from germline, CDR1 is SGHNT and CDR2 is YYREEE (reference sequence). This CDR3 has 13 residues. V lost 4 bases to trimming and J lost 8 bases, with 12 bases between them. CDR3 in DNA: TGTGCCAGCAGCCCCCGGGGGGGGGAAAAACTGTTTTTT. Protein product: CASSPRGGEKLFF.

The gene calls are TRBV18 and TRBJ1-2; 7 positions agree with TRBD1. The V and J ends lost 4 bases and 6 bases, in that order; junction bases with no gene match: 2. The CDR3 extends over 12 amino acids. Germline CDR1 and CDR2: KGHSH and LQKENI. Here the CDR3 DNA reads TGTGCCAGCTCACTCGACAGGGATGGCTACACCTTC. It yields the protein CASSLDRDGYTF.

The gene calls are TRBV7-6 and TRBJ1-1; a possible D gene is TRBD1 (5 bases). V was cut by 4 bases and J by 6 bases, with 18 bases left in between. CDR1 and CDR2 (germline): SGHVS, FNYEAQ. There are 15 residues in the CDR3. The CDR3 here is CASSSYGRGASEAFF. In DNA form, the CDR3 reads TGTGCCAGCAGCTCCTATGGGAGGGGCGCGTCTGAAGCTTTCTTT. The whole variable domain, remainder taken from reference TRBV7-6 and TRBJ1-1, is GAGVSQSPRYKVTKRGQDVALRCDPISGHVSLYWYRQALGQGPEFLTYFNYEAQQDKSGLPNDRFSAERPEGSISTLTIQRTEQRDSAMYRCASSSYGRGASEAFFGQGTRLTVV.

The chain carries TRBV27 and TRBJ2-7; 8 bases are a match to TRBD1. The germline CDR1 and CDR2 sequences are MNHEY and SMNVEV (reference sequence). CDR3 size: 14 residues. The junction had 6 bases not matched to a gene; V was cut back by 8 bases and J by 0 bases. The CDR3 protein is CASGGQASSYEQYF. CDR3 nucleotides: TGTGCCAGCGGGGGACAGGCGAGCTCCTACGAGCAGTACTTC.

The chain recombines TRBV13 with TRBJ2-1; 8 nucleotides match TRBD1. The CDR3 contains 16 residues. The germline V gene encodes CDR1 PRHDT and CDR2 FYEKMQ (reference sequence). V lost 3 bases and J lost 6; bases outside the gene matches: 10. This CDR3 is CASSFRTDRDANEQFF. CDR3 sequence (DNA): TGTGCCAGCAGCTTCCGGACGGACAGGGACGCCAATGAGCAGTTCTTC.

V and J are TRBV19 and TRBJ1-1; the D is unclear. Trimming shortened V by 3 bases and J by 4 bases, and 9 bases separated the two germline ends. The CDR3 covers 13 residues. Germline V CDR1 and CDR2: LNHDA, SQIVND (reference sequence). For the CDR3, the DNA is TGTGCCAGTAGTATGGCCTTGGGCACTGAAGCTTTCTTT. Its translation is CASSMALGTEAFF.

J is TRBJ2-7 and V is TRBV18; D unclear. V was shortened by 6 bases and J by 6 bases, with 21 bases between the two germline ends. This CDR3 comprises 15 residues. The V gene's germline CDR1 is KGHSH and CDR2 LQKENI. In DNA form, the CDR3 reads TGTGCCAGCTCCGCTCAATCCGGAATGGACCTCGAGCAGTACTTC. This codes for CASSAQSGMDLEQYF.

The J gene is TRBJ2-1, the V gene TRBV4-3, with 9 bases aligning to TRBD2. V lost 1 base, J lost 7 bases, and 17 bases stayed unmatched. The CDR3 consists of 19 residues. Germline V gene data show CDR1 as LGHNA and CDR2 as YSLEER. The CDR3 here is CASSQGGGWGSGRLNEQFF. In DNA form, the CDR3 reads TGCGCCAGCAGCCAAGGGGGAGGTTGGGGTAGCGGGAGATTGAATGAGCAGTTCTTC.

The chain has TRBV6-5 and TRBJ2-1; 9 bases map to TRBD2. This CDR3 has 15 amino acids. V was clipped by 6 bases and J by 4 bases; unmatched bases: 7. Germline-derived CDR1 and CDR2 are MNHEY and SVGAGI. CDR3 loop: CASSRALAGYNEQFF. The CDR3 DNA reads as TGTGCCAGCAGCCGCGCCCTAGCGGGGTACAATGAGCAGTTCTTC.

The chain uses TRBV7-9 and TRBJ2-1; 10 nucleotides agree with TRBD1. Trimming cost V 5 bases and J 10 bases; bases outside gene matches: 14. There are 16 residues in the CDR3. From germline, CDR1 is SEHNR and CDR2 FQNEAQ (reference sequence). The CDR3 spells CASSARQGATLGEQFF. CDR3 DNA: TGTGCCAGCAGCGCGCGACAGGGGGCCACCCTGGGGGAGCAGTTCTTC.

The J gene is TRBJ2-5, the V gene TRBV11-2; D is ambiguous. Trimming cost V 3 bases and J 2 bases, with 7 bases left between them. The CDR3 runs to 13 residues. Germline V gene data show CDR1 as SGHAT and CDR2 as FQNNGV. The CDR3 loop reads CASSFGVQETQYF. The CDR3 DNA is TGTGCCAGCAGCTTTGGCGTACAAGAGACCCAGTACTTC.

The chain links TRBV29-1 to TRBJ2-7; D not resolved. Germline V lookup: CDR1 SQVTM, CDR2 ANQGSEA. The CDR3 sequence is 14 residues long. Trimming left V 4 bases short and J 0 bases short, with 13 bases between. This CDR3 is CSVGRGRSSYEQYF. The CDR3 DNA is TGCAGCGTTGGGAGAGGACGGAGCTCCTACGAGCAGTACTTC.

The V gene is TRBV29-1, the J gene TRBJ2-3; D is undetermined. Between the trimmed V and J ends, which lost 8 bases and 1 base, there was a span of 7 bases. This CDR3 is built from 11 residues. The V gene's germline CDR1 is SQVTM and CDR2 ANQGSEA. The DNA for the CDR3 is TGCAGCATCCAAGGCACAGATACGCAGTATTTT. Translated: CSIQGTDTQYF.

The V and J genes are TRBV7-9 and TRBJ2-1; D is unclear. The CDR3 has 11 amino acids. Trimming shortened V by 3 bases and J by 10 bases, and 7 bases separated the two germline ends. Looked up from germline, CDR1 is SEHNR and CDR2 is FQNEAQ (reference sequence). The DNA of the CDR3 is TGTGCCAGCAGCTTGGCCGGCGAGCAGTTCTTC. Residues: CASSLAGEQFF.

This clone was detected once. V gene TRBV2 combines with J gene TRBJ2-1; TRBD2 might be the D (5 bases). There are 15 residues in the CDR3. V was cut by 5 bases and J by 0 bases, with 11 bases left in between. Germline V gives CDR1 SNHLY, CDR2 FYNNEI. CDR3 bases: TGTGCCAGCAGTTCCGGACGGGGCTCCTACAATGAGCAGTTCTTC. This codes for CASSSGRGSYNEQFF.

V and J are TRBV4-2 and TRBJ1-4, with 8 bases fitting TRBD1. The CDR3 has 15 residues. Germline trimming cut 1 base from V and 7 bases from J; bases unmatched to any gene: 5. Germline V CDR1 and CDR2: LGHNA, YNFKEQ. DNA for the CDR3: TGTGCCAGCAGCCAAGGGACAGGGTGGGGTGAAAAACTGTTTTTT. Translated: CASSQGTGWGEKLFF.

This rearrangement joins TRBV9 to TRBJ2-3; D not certain. The V end was cut by 3 bases, the J end by 3 bases, with 11 bases between. CDR1 is SGDLS, CDR2 YYNGEE, per germline. The CDR3 totals 14 residues. CDR3 bases: TGTGCCAGCAGCGCAGAACGTTTGACAGATACGCAGTATTTT. Amino acids: CASSAERLTDTQYF.